Listed below are T cell receptor beta chains from one sample, sequenced in a study of blood T cell repertoires in COVID-19. Assay: immunoSEQ multiplex PCR; the TCRdb copy retains only in-frame clones and omits some. The repertoire includes about 240,000 clones, more than 75% of them detected once, and roughly an eighth sits in the top ten. The specimen sequenced was peripheral blood. The source of these receptors is a man aged 80 or over with acute or convalescent COVID-19. The CDR3 runs from the conserved cysteine through the conserved F or W. Fields, in order: V gene, D gene, clone size, J gene, CDR3 DNA, CDR3 protein. D genes are given only for firm matches. Clone size appears in some rows only: once, few, many, or a class for an expanded clone.

TRBV7-8	TRBD2	NA	TRBJ2-5	TGTGCCAGCACCCTAGGAGGCGGGGGGGAGACCCAGTACTTC	CASTLGGGGETQYF
TRBV19	NA	many	TRBJ1-1	TGTGCCAGTAGTGTCCTGGGGGCGAACACTGAAGCTTTCTTT	CASSVLGANTEAFF
TRBV14	TRBD1	NA	TRBJ1-1	TGTGCCAGCAGCCAAAGGACAGGGTTTGACACTGAAGCTTTCTTT	CASSQRTGFDTEAFF
TRBV5-5	NA	NA	TRBJ1-2	TGTGCCAGCAGCTTGCAGGGTGGGTATGGCTACACCTTC	CASSLQGGYGYTF
TRBV5-1	TRBD1	NA	TRBJ2-7	TGCGCCAGCACCAAAAGTGGGCAGGGGGCGGACGAGCAGTACTTC	CASTKSGQGADEQYF
TRBV3-1/TRBV3-2	TRBD1	NA	TRBJ2-2	TGTGCCAGTGGACAGGTCACCGGGGAGCTGTTTTTT	CASGQVTGELFF
TRBV9	NA	NA	TRBJ2-3	TGTGCCAGCAGTATAGACTGGCGAAGCACAGATACGCAGTATTTT	CASSIDWRSTDTQYF
TRBV18	TRBD1	NA	TRBJ2-1	TGTGCCAGCTCACCACCCGGGACAGGGCTGTACAATGAGCAGTTCTTC	CASSPPGTGLYNEQFF
TRBV27	NA	NA	TRBJ2-7	TGTGCCAGCAGTTTGCAGGAGGGCCCCTACGAGCAGTACTTC	CASSLQEGPYEQYF
TRBV7-2	TRBD1	NA	TRBJ2-1	TGTGCCAGCAGCCCTGGGACAGGGACATACAATGAGCAGTTCTTC	CASSPGTGTYNEQFF
TRBV5-1	TRBD1	NA	TRBJ2-1	TGCGCCAGCAAGAAGGGGGCAGGGGGTGAGCAGTTCTTC	CASKKGAGGEQFF
TRBV15	NA	NA	TRBJ1-1	TGTGCCACCAGCAGAGCGGGACCGGGAGGTGAAGCTTTCTTT	CATSRAGPGGEAFF
TRBV19	TRBD1	once	TRBJ1-3	TGTGCCAGTAGTATTGGGACAGAGATTTATCTGAGCTCTGGAAACACCATATATTTT	CASSIGTEIYLSSGNTIYF
TRBV7-8	NA	many	TRBJ1-5	TGTGCCAGCAGCTTCGGCGACTCAAGGGGCTTGCAGCCCCAGCATTTT	CASSFGDSRGLQPQHF
TRBV27	TRBD1	NA	TRBJ1-2	TGTGCCAGCAGTTCGGGACAGGGGGTCTATGGCTACACCTTC	CASSSGQGVYGYTF
TRBV6-5	NA	NA	TRBJ2-2	TGTGCCAGCGAAAGGGAGCCGGTCACCGGGGAGCTGTTTTTT	CASEREPVTGELFF
TRBV7-8	NA	NA	TRBJ1-6	TGTGCCAGCAGCGCGCAGTCCAGGTCGCTCCTCCACTTT	CASSAQSRSLLHF
TRBV2	NA	NA	TRBJ2-3	TGTGCCAGCAGTGAGGCGGGGCTTTGGGGGAGTGCGGCAGATACGCAGTATTTT	CASSEAGLWGSAADTQYF
TRBV24-1	NA	NA	TRBJ2-5	TGTGCCACCAGTGATTTGATGGGGGGAGAGACCCAGTACTTC	CATSDLMGGETQYF
TRBV7-2	NA	NA	TRBJ2-3	TGTGCCAGCAGGTTACAGGGATTCGGCACAGATACGCAGTATTTT	CASRLQGFGTDTQYF
TRBV3-1/TRBV3-2	TRBD1	NA	TRBJ1-2	TGTGCCAGCAGCCATAGACAGGGGGACTATGGCTACACCTTC	CASSHRQGDYGYTF
TRBV3-1/TRBV3-2	TRBD1	NA	TRBJ1-5	TGTGCCAGCAGCCAAGATCGGGACAGGGAAAGGCAGCCCCAGCATTTT	CASSQDRDRERQPQHF
TRBV19	TRBD1	NA	TRBJ1-5	TGTGCCAGTAGGGGACAGGGCGAAGGAAATCAGCCCCAGCATTTT	CASRGQGEGNQPQHF
TRBV2	TRBD1	NA	TRBJ1-2	TGTGCCAGCAACTACAGGGGGCCGCTTTATGGCTACACCTTC	CASNYRGPLYGYTF
TRBV12-3/TRBV12-4	NA	NA	TRBJ1-1	TGTGCCAGCAAAAAGGGGTATAACACTGAAGCTTTCTTT	CASKKGYNTEAFF
TRBV5-1	NA	NA	TRBJ2-7	TGCGCCAGCAGGTGGCAGGGGACGTACGAGCAGTACTTC	CASRWQGTYEQYF
TRBV24-1	NA	NA	TRBJ1-4	TGTGCCACCAGTGAGCACTTAAACTCCCAACTGTTTTTT	CATSEHLNSQLFF
TRBV3-1/TRBV3-2	NA	NA	TRBJ1-6	TGTGCCAGTAAAGGAGAATATAATTCACCCCTCCACTTT	CASKGEYNSPLHF
TRBV7-8	NA	NA	TRBJ2-1	TGTGCCAGCAGCCCGAGCAGAGGCCAGCAGTTCTTC	CASSPSRGQQFF
TRBV2	NA	few	TRBJ1-5	TGTGCCAGCAGTGAAGCGCTTCAAACAGTTAGCAATCAGCCCCAGCATTTT	CASSEALQTVSNQPQHF
TRBV6-2/TRBV6-3	TRBD2	NA	TRBJ2-5	TGTGCCAGCAGTTACGGCGGGCTAGCGGAAGAGACCCAGTACTTC	CASSYGGLAEETQYF
TRBV5-1	NA	NA	TRBJ1-2	TGCGCCAGCAGCTCCGGGACTCCGGGCTATGGCTACACCTTC	CASSSGTPGYGYTF
TRBV18	TRBD2	NA	TRBJ2-2	TGTGCCAGCTCACCACTGAGCGGGAGCATGTCCGGGGAGCTGTTTTTT	CASSPLSGSMSGELFF
TRBV7-2	NA	many	TRBJ2-7	TGTGCCAGCAGCCAAAGACCCGGAGGGTACGAGCAGTACTTC	CASSQRPGGYEQYF
TRBV27	NA	NA	TRBJ1-5	TGTGCCAGCAGTCCCCGCGGTGGCTTCAATCAGCCCCAGCATTTT	CASSPRGGFNQPQHF
TRBV5-1	NA	NA	TRBJ1-1	TGCGCCAGCAGCCACGAAACGGGGTACGCTTTCTTT	CASSHETGYAFF